One and the same sample provided the 13 T cell receptor beta chains below, sequenced in a study of blood T cell repertoires in COVID-19. Measured with immunoSEQ multiplex PCR; TCRdb has only the in-frame clones, and not every one. The sample yields 200,000 to 300,000 clones, about nine tenths seen once. Sequencing used PBMCs or T cells enriched from blood (not recorded which). The receptors come from a man aged 50 or older who had been exposed to COVID-19.

V and J are TRBV14 and TRBJ1-4, with TRBD1 as a possible D gene (6 bases). The V and J ends lost 3 bases and 0 bases respectively, with 17 bases between them. In germline, CDR1 is SGHDN, CDR2 FVKESK. The CDR3 runs 18 residues. The CDR3 sequence is CASSQRQASSATNEKLFF. CDR3 nucleotides: TGTGCCAGCAGCCAGCGACAGGCGAGCTCGGCAACTAATGAAAAACTGTTTTTT.

The chain combines TRBV6-5 with TRBJ2-1; D gene ambiguous. Trimming stripped 4 bases from V and 7 bases from J, with 5 bases between. There are 11 residues in the CDR3. CDR1 and CDR2 from the germline V gene are MNHEY and SVGAGI. Here the CDR3 DNA reads TGTGCCAGCAGTTCCAAAAATGAGCAGTTCTTC. It specifies CASSSKNEQFF.

The sample holds one count of this clone. V usage is TRBV19 and J usage is TRBJ2-2, with a tentative D call TRBD1 (6 bases). Germline V gene sequence: CDR1 LNHDA, CDR2 SQIVND (reference sequence). V dropped 3 bases and J dropped 9 bases, with 14 bases sitting between them. The CDR3 is 14 amino acids. The CDR3 reads CASSIQGSTRELFF. In DNA, the CDR3 is TGTGCCAGTAGTATCCAGGGGTCTACTAGGGAGCTGTTTTTT.

This sequence joins TRBV5-3 and TRBJ1-2; no clear D gene. TRBV5-3 is sorted into the ORF group, with uncertain function. Trimming stripped 4 bases from V and 8 bases from J, with 12 bases between. The CDR3 is made up of 12 amino acids. DNA of the CDR3: TGTGCCAGAAGCCTACGTCCCAGGGGCTACACCTTC. It translates to CARSLRPRGYTF.

This chain uses TRBV4-2 with TRBJ2-1, with D uncertain. Germline V gene lookup returns CDR1 LGHNA and CDR2 YNFKEQ. V was pared by 2 bases and J by 5 bases, with 10 bases between. The CDR3 covers 14 residues. The CDR3: CASSQFSAHNEQFF. DNA for the CDR3: TGTGCCAGCAGCCAATTTTCAGCGCACAATGAGCAGTTCTTC.

In its sample, this clone was seen a few times. This chain connects TRBV5-1 to TRBJ2-2, with TRBD2 as a possible D gene (5 bases). V lost 6 bases to trimming and J lost 6 bases, with 12 bases between them. The CDR3 sequence is 13 residues long. Germline V gives CDR1 SGHRS, CDR2 YFSETQ. DNA for the CDR3: TGCGCCAGCAACGACTATGGGTCCGGGGAGCTGTTTTTT. Translated: CASNDYGSGELFF.

The rearrangement joins TRBV19 to TRBJ1-5; no firm D call. With 0 bases removed from V and 2 bases from J, the gap between germline ends came to 11 bases. This CDR3 is built from 16 residues. Germline V gives CDR1 LNHDA, CDR2 SQIVND (reference sequence). The CDR3 is CASSIDGVTGNQPQHF. The CDR3 DNA reads as TGTGCCAGTAGTATAGACGGGGTCACGGGCAATCAGCCCCAGCATTTT.

This chain uses TRBV24-1 with TRBJ2-3, with a possible D match to TRBD1 (6 bases). Germline V lookup: CDR1 KGHDR, CDR2 SFDVKD. CDR3 size: 16 residues. Trimming left V 3 bases short and J 5 bases short, with 17 bases between. The CDR3 coding sequence is TGTGCCACCAGTGATGCCCAGGGGCGAGGAGTAGATACGCAGTATTTT. Amino acid sequence: CATSDAQGRGVDTQYF.

This chain uses TRBV6-5 with TRBJ1-4, with D tentatively TRBD1 (5 bases). The CDR3 covers 14 residues. With 6 bases removed from V and 8 bases from J, the gap between germline ends came to 16 bases. Germline values: CDR1 MNHEY, CDR2 SVGAGI. The CDR3 sequence is CASRRQWDLEKLFF. DNA of the CDR3: TGTGCCAGCAGGAGACAGTGGGATTTGGAAAAACTGTTTTTT.

The chain combines TRBV29-1 with TRBJ2-5; weak D call: TRBD1 (6 bases). Looked up from germline, CDR1 is SQVTM and CDR2 is ANQGSEA. V dropped 7 bases and J dropped 5 bases, with 14 bases sitting between them. CDR3 size: 12 residues. The CDR3 region is CSGYRDGETQYF. Here the CDR3 DNA reads TGCAGCGGATACAGGGATGGCGAGACCCAGTACTTC.

As to this clone: Other DNA sequences in this sample translate to the same CDR3. This rearrangement joins TRBV5-1 to TRBJ1-1, with D perhaps matching TRBD1 (6 bases). The CDR3 is made up of 14 amino acids. Germline CDR1 is SGHRS and CDR2 is YFSETQ. The V gene lost 4 bases and the J gene lost 0 bases, with 10 bases spanning the gap. CDR3 bases: TGCGCCAGCAGCGGGCAGGGGATGAACACTGAAGCTTTCTTT. Its protein product is CASSGQGMNTEAFF.

This chain joins TRBV10-1 and TRBJ1-1, with 10 bases identical to TRBD1. Per the germline V gene, CDR1 is WNHNN and CDR2 is SYGVQD (reference sequence). The CDR3 is 17 amino acids. J was trimmed by 1 base and V by 6 bases; bases with no gene match: 11. The CDR3, as DNA: TGCGCCAGCAGCCCGGAACGGGGACAGGGGCAGAACACTGAAGCTTTCTTT. It specifies CASSPERGQGQNTEAFF.

V gene TRBV9 combines with J gene TRBJ1-3; 8 nucleotides align to TRBD1. This CDR3 is 16 amino acids long. Germline V CDR1 and CDR2: SGDLS, YYNGEE. V lost 3 bases and J lost 6; bases outside the gene matches: 11. This CDR3 reads CASSAGQGVPLNTIYF. Here the CDR3 DNA reads TGTGCCAGCAGCGCCGGACAGGGTGTCCCTTTAAACACCATATATTTT.